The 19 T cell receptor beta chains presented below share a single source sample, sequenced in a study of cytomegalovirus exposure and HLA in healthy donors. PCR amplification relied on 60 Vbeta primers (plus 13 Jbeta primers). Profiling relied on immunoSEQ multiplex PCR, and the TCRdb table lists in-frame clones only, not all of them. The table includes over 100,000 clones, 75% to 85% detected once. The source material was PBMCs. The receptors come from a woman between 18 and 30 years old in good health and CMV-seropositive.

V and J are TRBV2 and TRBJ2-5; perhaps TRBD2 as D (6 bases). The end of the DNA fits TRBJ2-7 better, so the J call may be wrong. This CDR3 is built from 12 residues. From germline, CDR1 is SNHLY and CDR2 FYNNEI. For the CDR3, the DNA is TGTGCCAGCTTGGGGAGGCACTACGAGCAGTACTTC. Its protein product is CASLGRHYEQYF.

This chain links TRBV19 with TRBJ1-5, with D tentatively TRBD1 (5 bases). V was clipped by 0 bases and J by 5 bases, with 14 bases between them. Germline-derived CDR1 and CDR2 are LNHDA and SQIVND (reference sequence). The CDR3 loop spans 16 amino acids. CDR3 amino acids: CASSIDAGFTDQPQHF. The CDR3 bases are TGTGCCAGTAGTATAGATGCAGGGTTCACGGATCAGCCCCAGCATTTT.

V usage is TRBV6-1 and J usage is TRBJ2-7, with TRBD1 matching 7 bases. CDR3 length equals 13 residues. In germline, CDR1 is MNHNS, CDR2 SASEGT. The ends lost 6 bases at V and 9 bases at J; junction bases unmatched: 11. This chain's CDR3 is CASSDFDRVWQYF. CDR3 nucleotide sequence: TGTGCCAGCAGCGACTTCGACAGGGTCTGGCAGTACTTC.

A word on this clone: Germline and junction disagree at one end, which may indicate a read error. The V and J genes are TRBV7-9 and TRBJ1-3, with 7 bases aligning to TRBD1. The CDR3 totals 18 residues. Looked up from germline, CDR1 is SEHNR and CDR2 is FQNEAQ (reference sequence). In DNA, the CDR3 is TGTTCCAGCAGCTTAAAGACGACAGGGATTTACGCTGGAAACACCATATATTTT. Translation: CSSSLKTTGIYAGNTIYF.

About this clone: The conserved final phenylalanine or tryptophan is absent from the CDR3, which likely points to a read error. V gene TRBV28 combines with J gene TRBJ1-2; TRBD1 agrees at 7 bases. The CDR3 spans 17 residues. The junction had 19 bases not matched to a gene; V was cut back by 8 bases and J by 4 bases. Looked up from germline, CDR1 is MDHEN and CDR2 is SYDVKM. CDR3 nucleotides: TGTGCCAGCTTGACAGGGTCGGCAGTCGTCACCCTCTATGGCTACACCCTC. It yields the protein CASLTGSAVVTLYGYTL.

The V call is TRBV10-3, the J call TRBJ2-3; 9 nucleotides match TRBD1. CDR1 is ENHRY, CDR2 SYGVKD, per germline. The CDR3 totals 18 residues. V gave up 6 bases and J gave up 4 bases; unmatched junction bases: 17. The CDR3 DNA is TGTGCCATCAGCAAACAGGGGGCGCGACATGAAACCCCAGATACGCAGTATTTT. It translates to CAISKQGARHETPDTQYF.

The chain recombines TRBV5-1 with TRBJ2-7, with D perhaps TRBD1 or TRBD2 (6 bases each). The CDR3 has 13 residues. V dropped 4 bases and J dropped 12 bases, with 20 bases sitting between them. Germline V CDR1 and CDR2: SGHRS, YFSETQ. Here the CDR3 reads CASSLAGTSDRYF. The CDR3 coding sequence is TGCGCCAGCAGCCTGGCGGGGACAAGCGACCGGTACTTC. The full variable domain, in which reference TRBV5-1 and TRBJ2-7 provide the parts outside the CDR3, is KAGVTQTPRYLIKTRGQQVTLSCSPISGHRSVSWYQQTPGQGLQFLFEYFSETQRNKGNFPGRFSGRQFSNSRSEMNVSTLELGDSALYLCASSLAGTSDRYFGPGTRLTVT.

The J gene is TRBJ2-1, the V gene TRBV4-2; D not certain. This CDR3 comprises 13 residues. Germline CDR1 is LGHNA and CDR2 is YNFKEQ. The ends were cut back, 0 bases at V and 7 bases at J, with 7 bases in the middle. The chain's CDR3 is CASSQDPVNEQFF. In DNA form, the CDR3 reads TGTGCCAGCAGCCAAGATCCCGTAAATGAGCAGTTCTTC.

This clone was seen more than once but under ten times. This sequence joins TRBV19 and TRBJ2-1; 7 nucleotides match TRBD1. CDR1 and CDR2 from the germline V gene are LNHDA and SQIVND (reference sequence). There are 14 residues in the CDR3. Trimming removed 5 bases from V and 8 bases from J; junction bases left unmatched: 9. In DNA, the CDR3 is TGTGCCAGTAGTCGCACAGGGGAAGAGGATGAGCAGTTCTTC. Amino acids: CASSRTGEEDEQFF.

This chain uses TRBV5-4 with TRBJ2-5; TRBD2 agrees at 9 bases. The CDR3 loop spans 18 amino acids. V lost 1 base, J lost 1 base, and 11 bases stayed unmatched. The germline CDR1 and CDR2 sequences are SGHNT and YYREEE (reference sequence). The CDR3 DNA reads TGTGCCAGCAGCTTGCTGGGTCTAGCGGGGCATCCCCAAGAGACCCAGTACTTC. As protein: CASSLLGLAGHPQETQYF.

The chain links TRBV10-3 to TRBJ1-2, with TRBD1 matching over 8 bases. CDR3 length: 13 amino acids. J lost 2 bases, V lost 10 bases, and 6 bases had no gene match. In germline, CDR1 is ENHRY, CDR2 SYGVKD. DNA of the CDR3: TGTGCCACACCGGACAGGGCAAACTATGGCTACACCTTC. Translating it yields CATPDRANYGYTF.

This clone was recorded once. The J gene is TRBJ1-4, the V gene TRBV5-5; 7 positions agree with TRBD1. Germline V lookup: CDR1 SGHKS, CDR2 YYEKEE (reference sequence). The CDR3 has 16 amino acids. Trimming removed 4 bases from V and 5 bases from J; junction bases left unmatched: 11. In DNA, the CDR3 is TGTGCCAGCAGCAAGGTCAACAGGGGCGGAAATGAAAAACTGTTTTTT. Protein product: CASSKVNRGGNEKLFF.

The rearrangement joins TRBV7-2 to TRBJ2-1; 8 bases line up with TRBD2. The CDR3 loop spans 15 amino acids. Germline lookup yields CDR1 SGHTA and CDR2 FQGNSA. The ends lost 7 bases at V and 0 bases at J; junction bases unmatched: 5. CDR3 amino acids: CASNVAGSSYNEQFF. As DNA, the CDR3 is TGTGCCAGCAACGTAGCGGGGAGCTCCTACAATGAGCAGTTCTTC.

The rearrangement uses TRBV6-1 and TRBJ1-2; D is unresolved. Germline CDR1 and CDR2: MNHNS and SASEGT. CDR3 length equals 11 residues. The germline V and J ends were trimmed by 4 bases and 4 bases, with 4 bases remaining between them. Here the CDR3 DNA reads TGTGCCAGCAGTGTAGTCTATGGCTACACCTTC. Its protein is CASSVVYGYTF.

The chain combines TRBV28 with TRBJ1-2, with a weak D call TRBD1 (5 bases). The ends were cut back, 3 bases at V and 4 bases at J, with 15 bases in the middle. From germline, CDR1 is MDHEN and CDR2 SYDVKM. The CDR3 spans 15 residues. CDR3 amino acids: CASSFAGNLRYGYTF. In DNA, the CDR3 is TGTGCCAGCAGTTTCGCAGGGAACCTTCGCTATGGCTACACCTTC.

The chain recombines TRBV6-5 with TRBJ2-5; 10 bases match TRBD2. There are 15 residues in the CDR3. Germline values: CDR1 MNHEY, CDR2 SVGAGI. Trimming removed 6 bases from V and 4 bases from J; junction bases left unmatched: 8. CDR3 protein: CASRISGGAGETQYF. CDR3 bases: TGTGCCAGCAGGATAAGCGGGGGGGCCGGAGAGACCCAGTACTTC.

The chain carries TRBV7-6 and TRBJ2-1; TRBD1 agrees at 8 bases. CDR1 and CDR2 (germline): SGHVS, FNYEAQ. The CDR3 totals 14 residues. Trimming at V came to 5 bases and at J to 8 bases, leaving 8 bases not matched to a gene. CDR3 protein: CASSLRTGYDEQFF. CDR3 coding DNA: TGTGCCAGCAGCCTTCGGACAGGGTACGATGAGCAGTTCTTC.

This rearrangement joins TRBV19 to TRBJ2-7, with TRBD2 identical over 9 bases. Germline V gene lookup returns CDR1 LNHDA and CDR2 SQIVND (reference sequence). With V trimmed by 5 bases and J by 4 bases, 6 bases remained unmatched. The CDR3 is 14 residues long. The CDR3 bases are TGTGCCAGTAGTTCTAGCGGGGTAAAGTACGAGCAGTACTTC. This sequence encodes CASSSSGVKYEQYF.

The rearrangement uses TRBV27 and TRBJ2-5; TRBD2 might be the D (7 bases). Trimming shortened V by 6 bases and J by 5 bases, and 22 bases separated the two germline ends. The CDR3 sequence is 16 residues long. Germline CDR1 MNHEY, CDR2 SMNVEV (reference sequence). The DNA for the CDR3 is TGTGCCAGCAGACTTAGAGGGGGGGCGGCGAAGGAGACCCAGTACTTC. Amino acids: CASRLRGGAAKETQYF.